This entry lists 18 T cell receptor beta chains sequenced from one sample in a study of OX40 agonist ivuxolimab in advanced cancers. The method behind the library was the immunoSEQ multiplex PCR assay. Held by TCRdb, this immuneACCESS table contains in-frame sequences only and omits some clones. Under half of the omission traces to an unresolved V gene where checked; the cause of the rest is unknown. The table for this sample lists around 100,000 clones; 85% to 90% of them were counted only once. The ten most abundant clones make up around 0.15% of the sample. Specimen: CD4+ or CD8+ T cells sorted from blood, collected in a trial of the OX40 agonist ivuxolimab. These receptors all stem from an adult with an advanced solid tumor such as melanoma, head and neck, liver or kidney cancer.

The DNA for the CDR3 is TGTGCCAGCAGAGGGACAGGGGTAGAGACCCAGTACTTC. It translates to CASRGTGVETQYF. The chain combines TRBV6-5 with TRBJ2-5; 10 bases fit TRBD1. The V segment lost 6 bases and the J segment 4 bases; nucleotides outside the gene matches: 2. Germline values: CDR1 MNHEY, CDR2 SVGAGI. CDR3 length: 13 residues.

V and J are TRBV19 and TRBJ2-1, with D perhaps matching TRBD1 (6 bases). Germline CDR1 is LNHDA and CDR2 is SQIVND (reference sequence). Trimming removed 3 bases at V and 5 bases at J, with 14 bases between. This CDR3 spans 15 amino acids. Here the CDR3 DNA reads TGTGCCAGTAGTATCCCACTAGGGACAAACAATGAGCAGTTCTTC. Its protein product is CASSIPLGTNNEQFF. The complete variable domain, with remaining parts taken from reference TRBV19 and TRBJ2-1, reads DGGITQSPKYLFRKEGQNVTLSCEQNLNHDAMYWYRQDPGQGLRLIYYSQIVNDFQKGDIAEGYSVSREKKESFPLTVTSAQKNPTAFYLCASSIPLGTNNEQFFGPGTRLTVL.

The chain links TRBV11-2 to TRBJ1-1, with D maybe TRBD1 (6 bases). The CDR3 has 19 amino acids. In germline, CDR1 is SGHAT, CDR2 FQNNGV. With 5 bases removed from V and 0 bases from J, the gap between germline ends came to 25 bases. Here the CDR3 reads CASSAIKPYQGHMNTEAFF. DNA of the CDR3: TGTGCCAGCAGCGCCATAAAACCGTACCAGGGACATATGAACACTGAAGCTTTCTTT.

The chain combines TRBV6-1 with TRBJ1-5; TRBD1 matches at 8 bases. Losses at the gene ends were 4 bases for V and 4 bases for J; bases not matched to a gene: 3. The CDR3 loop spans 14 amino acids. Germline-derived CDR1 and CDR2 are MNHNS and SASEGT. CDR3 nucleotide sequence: TGTGCCAGCAGTGTTGGACAGGGAAATCAGCCCCAGCATTTT. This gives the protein CASSVGQGNQPQHF.

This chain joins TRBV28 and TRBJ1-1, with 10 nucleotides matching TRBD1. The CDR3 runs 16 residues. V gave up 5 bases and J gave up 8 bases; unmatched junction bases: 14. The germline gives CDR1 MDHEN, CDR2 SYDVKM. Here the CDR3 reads CASSPNRDRGAHEAFF. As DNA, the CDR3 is TGTGCCAGCAGTCCGAACCGGGACAGGGGCGCTCACGAAGCTTTCTTT. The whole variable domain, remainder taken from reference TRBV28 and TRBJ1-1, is DVKVTQSSRYLVKRTGEKVFLECVQDMDHENMFWYRQDPGLGLRLIYFSYDVKMKEKGDIPEGYSVSREKKERFSLILESASTNQTSMYLCASSPNRDRGAHEAFFGQGTRLTVV.

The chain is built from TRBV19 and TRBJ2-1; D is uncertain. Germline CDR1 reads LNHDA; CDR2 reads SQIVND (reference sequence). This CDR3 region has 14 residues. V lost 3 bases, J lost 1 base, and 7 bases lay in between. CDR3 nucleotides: TGTGCCAGTAGTATCCACGGTTCCTACAATGAGCAGTTCTTC. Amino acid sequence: CASSIHGSYNEQFF.

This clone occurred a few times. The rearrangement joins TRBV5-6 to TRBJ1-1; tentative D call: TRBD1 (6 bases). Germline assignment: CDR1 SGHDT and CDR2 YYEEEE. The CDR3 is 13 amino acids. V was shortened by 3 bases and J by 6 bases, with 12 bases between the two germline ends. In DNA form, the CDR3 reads TGTGCCAGCAGCTCCAGGGGAGGGGCTGAAGCTTTCTTT. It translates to CASSSRGGAEAFF. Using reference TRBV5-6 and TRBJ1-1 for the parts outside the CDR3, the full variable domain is DAGVTQSPTHLIKTRGQQVTLRCSPKSGHDTVSWYQQALGQGPQFIFQYYEEEERQRGNFPDRFSGHQFPNYSSELNVNALLLGDSALYLCASSSRGGAEAFFGQGTRLTVV.

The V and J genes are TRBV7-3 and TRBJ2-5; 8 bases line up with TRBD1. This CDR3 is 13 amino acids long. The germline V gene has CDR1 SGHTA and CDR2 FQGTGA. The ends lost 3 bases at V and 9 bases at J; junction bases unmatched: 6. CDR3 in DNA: TGTGCCAGCAGCTTCCACAGGGGGGAGGCCCAGTACTTC. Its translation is CASSFHRGEAQYF. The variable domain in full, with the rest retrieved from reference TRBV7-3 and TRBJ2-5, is GAGVSQTPSNKVTEKGKYVELRCDPISGHTALYWYRQSLGQGPEFLIYFQGTGAADDSGLPNDRFFAVRPEGSVSTLKIQRTERGDSAVYLCASSFHRGEAQYFGPGTRLLVL.

CDR3 in DNA: TGTGCCAGCAGTTTATGGGGGACTAGCGGGAACACAGATACGCAGTATTTT. It encodes CASSLWGTSGNTDTQYF. The genes are TRBV27 and TRBJ2-3, with TRBD2 matching over 13 bases. The CDR3 extends over 17 amino acids. Germline V gene lookup returns CDR1 MNHEY and CDR2 SMNVEV (reference sequence). V gave up 1 base and J gave up 2 bases; unmatched junction bases: 3.

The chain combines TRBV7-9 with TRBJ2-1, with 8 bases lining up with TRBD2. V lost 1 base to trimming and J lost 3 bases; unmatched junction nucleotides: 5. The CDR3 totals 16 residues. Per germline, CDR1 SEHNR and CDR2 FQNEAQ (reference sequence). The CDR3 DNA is TGTGCCAGCAGCTTAGAACGGACTAGCCGCTACAATGAGCAGTTCTTC. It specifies CASSLERTSRYNEQFF.

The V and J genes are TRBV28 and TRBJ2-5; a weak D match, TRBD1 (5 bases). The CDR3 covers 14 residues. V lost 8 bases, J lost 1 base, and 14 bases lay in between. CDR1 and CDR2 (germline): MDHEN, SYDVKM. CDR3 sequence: CASRLWGTQETQYF. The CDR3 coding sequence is TGTGCCAGCCGATTGTGGGGCACCCAAGAGACCCAGTACTTC.

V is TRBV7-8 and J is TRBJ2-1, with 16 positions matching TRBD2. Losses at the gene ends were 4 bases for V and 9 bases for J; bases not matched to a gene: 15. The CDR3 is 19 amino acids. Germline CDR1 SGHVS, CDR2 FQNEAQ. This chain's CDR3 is CASSSTGTSGGVRIGEQFF. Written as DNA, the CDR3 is TGTGCCAGCAGCTCCACCGGGACTAGCGGGGGGGTCCGTATAGGTGAGCAGTTCTTC.

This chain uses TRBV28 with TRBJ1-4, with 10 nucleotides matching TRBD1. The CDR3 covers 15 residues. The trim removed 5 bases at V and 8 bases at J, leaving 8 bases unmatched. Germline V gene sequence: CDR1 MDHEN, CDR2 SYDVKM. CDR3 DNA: TGTGCCAGCAGTCTACGAGGGACAGGGGTCGAAAAACTGTTTTTT. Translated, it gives CASSLRGTGVEKLFF.

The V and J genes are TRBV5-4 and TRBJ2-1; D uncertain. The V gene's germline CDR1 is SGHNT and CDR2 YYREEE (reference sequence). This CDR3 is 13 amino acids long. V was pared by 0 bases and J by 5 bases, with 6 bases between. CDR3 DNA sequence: TGTGCCAGCAGCTTGGGAGCTAACAATGAGCAGTTCTTC. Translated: CASSLGANNEQFF.

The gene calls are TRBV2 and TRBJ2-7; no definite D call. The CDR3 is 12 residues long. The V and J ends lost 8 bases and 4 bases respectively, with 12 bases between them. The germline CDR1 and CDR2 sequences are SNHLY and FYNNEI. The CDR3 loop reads CASQQRKYEQYF. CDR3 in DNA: TGTGCCAGCCAGCAGCGAAAATACGAGCAGTACTTC.

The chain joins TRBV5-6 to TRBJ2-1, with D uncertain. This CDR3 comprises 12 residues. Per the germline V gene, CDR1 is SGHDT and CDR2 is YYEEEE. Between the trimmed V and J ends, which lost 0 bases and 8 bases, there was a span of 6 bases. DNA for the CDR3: TGTGCCAGCAGCTTGGGTCTCTATGAGCAGTTCTTC. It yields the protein CASSLGLYEQFF. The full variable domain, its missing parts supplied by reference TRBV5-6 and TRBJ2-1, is DAGVTQSPTHLIKTRGQQVTLRCSPKSGHDTVSWYQQALGQGPQFIFQYYEEEERQRGNFPDRFSGHQFPNYSSELNVNALLLGDSALYLCASSLGLYEQFFGPGTRLTVL.

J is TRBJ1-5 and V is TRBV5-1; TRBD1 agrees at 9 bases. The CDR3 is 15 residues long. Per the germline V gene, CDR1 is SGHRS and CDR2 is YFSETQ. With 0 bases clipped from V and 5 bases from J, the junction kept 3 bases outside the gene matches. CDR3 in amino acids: CASSLGDRGDQPQHF. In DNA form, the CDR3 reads TGCGCCAGCAGCTTGGGCGACAGGGGGGATCAGCCCCAGCATTTT.

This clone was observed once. CDR3 protein: CSVRTSGSRGTDTQYF. The CDR3 DNA reads TGCAGCGTACGGACTAGCGGGAGCAGGGGGACAGATACGCAGTATTTT. The chain joins TRBV29-1 to TRBJ2-3; 13 bases match TRBD2. The CDR3 has 16 amino acids. With 6 bases clipped from V and 3 bases from J, the junction kept 9 bases outside the gene matches. Germline CDR1 SQVTM, CDR2 ANQGSEA.